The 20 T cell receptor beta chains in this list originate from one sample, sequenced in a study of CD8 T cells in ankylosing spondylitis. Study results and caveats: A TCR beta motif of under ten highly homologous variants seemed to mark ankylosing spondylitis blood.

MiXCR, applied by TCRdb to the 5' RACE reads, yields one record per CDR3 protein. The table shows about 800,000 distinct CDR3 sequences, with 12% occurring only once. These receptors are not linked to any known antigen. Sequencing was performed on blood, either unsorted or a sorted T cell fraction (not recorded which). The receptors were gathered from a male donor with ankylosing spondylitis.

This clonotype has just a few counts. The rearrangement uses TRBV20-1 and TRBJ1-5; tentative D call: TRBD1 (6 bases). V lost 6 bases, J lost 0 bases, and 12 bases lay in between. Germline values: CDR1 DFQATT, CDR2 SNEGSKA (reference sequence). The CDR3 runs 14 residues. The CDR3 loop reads CSARTDYSNQPQHF. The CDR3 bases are TGCAGTGCCAGGACAGATTATAGCAATCAGCCCCAGCATTTT.

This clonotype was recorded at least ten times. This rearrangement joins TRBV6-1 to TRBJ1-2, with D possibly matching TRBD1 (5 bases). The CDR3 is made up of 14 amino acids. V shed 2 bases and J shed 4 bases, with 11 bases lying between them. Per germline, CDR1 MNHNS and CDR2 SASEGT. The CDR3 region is CASSENRLGYGYTF. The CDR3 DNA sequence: TGTGCCAGCAGTGAAAACAGGCTTGGCTATGGCTACACCTTC.

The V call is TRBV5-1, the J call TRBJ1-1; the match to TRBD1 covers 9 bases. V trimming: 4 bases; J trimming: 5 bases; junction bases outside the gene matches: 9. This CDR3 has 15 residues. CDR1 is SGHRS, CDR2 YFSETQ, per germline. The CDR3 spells CASSLQGARGTEAFF. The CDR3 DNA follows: TGCGCCAGCAGCCTACAGGGGGCGCGAGGAACTGAAGCTTTCTTT.

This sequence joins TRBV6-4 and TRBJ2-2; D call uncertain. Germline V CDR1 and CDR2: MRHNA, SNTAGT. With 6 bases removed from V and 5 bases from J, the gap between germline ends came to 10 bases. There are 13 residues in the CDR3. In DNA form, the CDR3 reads TGTGCCAGCAGCATGCTTGGTACCGGGGAGCTGTTTTTT. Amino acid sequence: CASSMLGTGELFF.

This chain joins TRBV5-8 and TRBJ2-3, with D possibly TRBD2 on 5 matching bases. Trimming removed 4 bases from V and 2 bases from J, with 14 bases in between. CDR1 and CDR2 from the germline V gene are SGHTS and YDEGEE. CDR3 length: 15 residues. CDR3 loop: CASSGGRYPTDTQYF. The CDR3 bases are TGTGCCAGCAGCGGCGGGCGGTACCCCACAGATACGCAGTATTTT.

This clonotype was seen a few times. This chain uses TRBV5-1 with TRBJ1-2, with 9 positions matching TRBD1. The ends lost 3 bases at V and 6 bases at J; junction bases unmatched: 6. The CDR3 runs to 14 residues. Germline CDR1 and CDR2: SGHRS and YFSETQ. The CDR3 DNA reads TGCGCCAGCAGCTCGGGACAGGGTGTCGATGGCTACACCTTC. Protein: CASSSGQGVDGYTF.

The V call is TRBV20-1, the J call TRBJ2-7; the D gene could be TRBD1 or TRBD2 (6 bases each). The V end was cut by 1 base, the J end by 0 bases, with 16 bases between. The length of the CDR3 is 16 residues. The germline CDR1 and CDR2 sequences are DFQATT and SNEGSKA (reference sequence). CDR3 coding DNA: TGCAGTGCTAGAGGAGGGAGGACAGCTTTCTCCTACGAGCAGTACTTC. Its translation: CSARGGRTAFSYEQYF.

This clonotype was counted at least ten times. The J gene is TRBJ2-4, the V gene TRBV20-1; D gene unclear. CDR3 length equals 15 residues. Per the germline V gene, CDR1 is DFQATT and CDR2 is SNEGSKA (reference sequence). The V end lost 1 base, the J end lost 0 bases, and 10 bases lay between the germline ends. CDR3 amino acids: CSARVGRLAKNIQYF. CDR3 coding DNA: TGCAGTGCTAGAGTCGGCAGATTAGCCAAAAACATTCAGTACTTC.

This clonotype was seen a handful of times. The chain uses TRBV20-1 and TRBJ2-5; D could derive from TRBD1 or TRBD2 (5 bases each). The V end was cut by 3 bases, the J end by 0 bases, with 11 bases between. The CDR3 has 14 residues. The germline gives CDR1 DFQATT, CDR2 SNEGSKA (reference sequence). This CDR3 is CSARGPTYQETQYF. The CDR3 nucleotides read TGCAGTGCTAGGGGACCTACCTACCAAGAGACCCAGTACTTC.

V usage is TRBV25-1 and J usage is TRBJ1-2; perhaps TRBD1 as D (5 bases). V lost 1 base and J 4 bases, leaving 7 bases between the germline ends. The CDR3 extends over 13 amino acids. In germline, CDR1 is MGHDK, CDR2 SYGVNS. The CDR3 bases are TGTGCCAGCAGTGAATGGGGGTCCTATGGCTACACCTTC. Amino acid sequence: CASSEWGSYGYTF.

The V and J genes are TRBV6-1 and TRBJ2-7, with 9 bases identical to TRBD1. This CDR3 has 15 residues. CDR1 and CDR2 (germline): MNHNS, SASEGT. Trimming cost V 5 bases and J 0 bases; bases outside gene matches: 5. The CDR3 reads CASSPNRGLSYEQYF. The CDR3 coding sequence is TGTGCCAGCAGTCCAAACAGGGGGCTCTCCTACGAGCAGTACTTC.

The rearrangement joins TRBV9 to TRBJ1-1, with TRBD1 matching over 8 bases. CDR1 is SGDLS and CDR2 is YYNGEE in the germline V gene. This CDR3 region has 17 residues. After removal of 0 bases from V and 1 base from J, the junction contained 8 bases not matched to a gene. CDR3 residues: CASSVVGQGAGNTEAFF. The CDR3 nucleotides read TGTGCCAGCAGCGTAGTAGGTCAGGGGGCGGGGAACACTGAAGCTTTCTTT.

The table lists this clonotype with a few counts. The CDR3 coding sequence is TGCGCCAGCAGCCAAGAAGACACAGATACGCAGTATTTT. The encoded protein is CASSQEDTDTQYF. The rearrangement links TRBV4-3 to TRBJ2-3; no definite D call. The CDR3 runs to 13 residues. Looked up from germline, CDR1 is LGHNA and CDR2 is YSLEER. V was cut by 0 bases and J by 2 bases, with 3 bases left in between.

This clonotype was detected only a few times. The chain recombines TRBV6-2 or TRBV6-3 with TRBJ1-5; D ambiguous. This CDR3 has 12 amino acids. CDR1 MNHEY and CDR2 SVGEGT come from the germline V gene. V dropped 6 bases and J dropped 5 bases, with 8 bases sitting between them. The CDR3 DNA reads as TGTGCCAGCAGGTCAGTTTATCAGCCCCAGCATTTT. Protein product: CASRSVYQPQHF.

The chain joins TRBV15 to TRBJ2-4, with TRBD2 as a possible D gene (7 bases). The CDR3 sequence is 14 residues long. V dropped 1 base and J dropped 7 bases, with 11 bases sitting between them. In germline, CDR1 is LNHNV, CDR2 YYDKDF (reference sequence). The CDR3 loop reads CATSRGGGGNIQYF. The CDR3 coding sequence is TGTGCCACCAGCAGAGGAGGGGGGGGGAACATTCAGTACTTC.

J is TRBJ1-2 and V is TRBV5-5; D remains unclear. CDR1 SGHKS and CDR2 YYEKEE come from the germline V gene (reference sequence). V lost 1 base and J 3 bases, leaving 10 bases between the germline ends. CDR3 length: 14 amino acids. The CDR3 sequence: CASSLYTDDYGYTF. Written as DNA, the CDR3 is TGTGCCAGCAGCTTGTATACGGATGACTATGGCTACACCTTC.

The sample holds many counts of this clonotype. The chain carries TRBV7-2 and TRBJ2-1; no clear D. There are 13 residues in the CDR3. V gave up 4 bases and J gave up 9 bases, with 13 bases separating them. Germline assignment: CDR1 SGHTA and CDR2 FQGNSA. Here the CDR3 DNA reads TGTGCCAGCAGCTCCCCGGCTAGGTCTGAGCAGTTCTTC. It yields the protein CASSSPARSEQFF.

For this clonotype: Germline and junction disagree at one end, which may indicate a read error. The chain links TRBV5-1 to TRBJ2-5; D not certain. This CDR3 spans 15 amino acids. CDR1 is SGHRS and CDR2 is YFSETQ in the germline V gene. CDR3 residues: CASSGLGHNQEIQYF. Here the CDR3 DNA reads TGCGCCAGCAGCGGGTTGGGCCATAACCAAGAGATCCAGTACTTC.

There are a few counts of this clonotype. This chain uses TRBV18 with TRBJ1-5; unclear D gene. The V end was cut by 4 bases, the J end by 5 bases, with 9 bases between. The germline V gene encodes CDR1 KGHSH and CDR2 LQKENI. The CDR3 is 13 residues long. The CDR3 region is CASSLSEDQPQHF. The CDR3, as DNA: TGTGCCAGCTCACTCTCCGAGGATCAGCCCCAGCATTTT.

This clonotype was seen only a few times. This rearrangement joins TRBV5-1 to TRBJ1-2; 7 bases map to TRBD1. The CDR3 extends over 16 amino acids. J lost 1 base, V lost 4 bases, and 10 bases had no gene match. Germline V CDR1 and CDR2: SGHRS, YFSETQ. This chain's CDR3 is CASSQTGTAYNYGYTF. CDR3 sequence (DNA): TGCGCCAGCAGCCAAACCGGGACAGCGTATAACTATGGCTACACCTTC.